A selection of T cell receptor beta chains follows, all from one sample in a study of patients and donors after allogeneic stem cell transplantation. TCRdb called the RT-PCR reads again in MiXCR, with one record for every CDR3 protein. The repertoire holds 800,000 to 1,000,000 distinct CDR3 sequences, more than 15% seen once, with 5% to 7.5% in the top ten. The sample was blood, either unsorted or a sorted T cell fraction (not recorded which). Source of these receptors: a human donor who was either an allogeneic HSCT recipient or a stem cell or donor lymphocyte infusion donor (not recorded which). It is not recorded whose cells these are; they may come from a transplant donor. CDR3s include the opening cysteine and the closing phenylalanine or tryptophan. The D gene is left open where the match is weak. Clone size is shown for a subset of rows, as once, few, many or a class of expanded clone.

clone size	V gene	J gene	D gene	CDR3 DNA	CDR3 protein
few	TRBV5-5	TRBJ1-2	.	TGTGCCAGCAGCTTCTCCTGGGGCGAGTATGGCTACACCTTC	CASSFSWGEYGYTF
.	TRBV28	TRBJ2-7	.	TGTGCCAGCAGTCCCCCCACGGGCCGAGAGCAGTACTTC	CASSPPTGREQYF
few	TRBV5-1	TRBJ1-1	.	TGCGCCAGCAGCTTGGTAGGGCGGGGTCAGAACACTGAAGCTTTCTTT	CASSLVGRGQNTEAFF
.	TRBV24-1	TRBJ2-1	TRBD2	TGTGCCACCACTGGGACTAGCGGAAACAATGAGCAGTTCTTC	CATTGTSGNNEQFF
few	TRBV27	TRBJ2-3	.	TGTGCCAGCAGGCCCAACCGGCGACTGGCAGATACGCAGTATTTT	CASRPNRRLADTQYF
few	TRBV6-5	TRBJ1-1	.	TGTGCCAGCAGTTCACAGGGACGGTACACTGAAGCTTTCTTT	CASSSQGRYTEAFF
many	TRBV27	TRBJ1-4	TRBD1	TGTGCCAGCGGGCACAGGGGGCGGGTTGGTGAAAAACTGTTTTTT	CASGHRGRVGEKLFF
few	TRBV9	TRBJ2-2	.	TGTGCCAGCAGCGTAGATTCCCACCCCTTTAACACCGGGGAGCTGTTTTTT	CASSVDSHPFNTGELFF
.	TRBV11-1	TRBJ2-2	TRBD1	TGTGCCAGCAGCTTAGCCCACGGACAGGGAGTGTACACCGGGGAGCTGTTTTTT	CASSLAHGQGVYTGELFF
.	TRBV25-1	TRBJ1-1	.	TGTGCCAGCAGGGGACAATCGGGGGGCACTGAAGCTTTCTTT	CASRGQSGGTEAFF
.	TRBV6-5	TRBJ2-1	.	TGTGCCAGCAGTTACTCCGCGACTAGGTCCGCTGATGAGCAGTTCTTC	CASSYSATRSADEQFF
few	TRBV4-2	TRBJ2-3	.	TGTGCCAGCAGCCAATTTCTAGGGGCGGGCGCAGATACGCAGTATTTT	CASSQFLGAGADTQYF
.	TRBV29-1	TRBJ1-2	.	TGCAGCGTTGAACTTTCACAACATGGCTACACCTTC	CSVELSQHGYTF
.	TRBV30	TRBJ2-6	TRBD1	TGTGCCTGGAGCCACAGGGGGCTCGGGGCCAACGTCCTGACTTTC	CAWSHRGLGANVLTF
.	TRBV6-1	TRBJ2-1	.	TGTGCCAGCAAGGACTTCCACAATGAGCAGTTCTTC	CASKDFHNEQFF
.	TRBV12-3/TRBV12-4	TRBJ2-1	TRBD2	TGTGCCAGCAGTTTTTTAGCGGGAGCCGTCAATGAGCAGTTCTTC	CASSFLAGAVNEQFF